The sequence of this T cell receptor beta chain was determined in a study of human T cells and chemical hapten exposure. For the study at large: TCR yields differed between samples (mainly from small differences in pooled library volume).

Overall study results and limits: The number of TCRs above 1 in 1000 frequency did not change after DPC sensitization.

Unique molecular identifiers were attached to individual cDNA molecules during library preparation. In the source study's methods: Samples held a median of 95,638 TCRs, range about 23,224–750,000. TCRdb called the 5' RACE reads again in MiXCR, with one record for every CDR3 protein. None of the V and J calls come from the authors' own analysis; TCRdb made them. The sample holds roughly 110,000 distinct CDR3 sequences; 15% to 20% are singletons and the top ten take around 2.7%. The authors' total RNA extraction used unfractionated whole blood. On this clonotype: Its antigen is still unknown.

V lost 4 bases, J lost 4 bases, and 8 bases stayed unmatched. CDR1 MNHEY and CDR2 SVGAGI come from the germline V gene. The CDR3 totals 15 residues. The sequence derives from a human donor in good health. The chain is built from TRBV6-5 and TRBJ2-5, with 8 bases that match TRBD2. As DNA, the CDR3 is TGTGCCAGCAGTTTCGCCTTTAGCGGGATAGAGACCCAGTACTTC. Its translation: CASSFAFSGIETQYF.